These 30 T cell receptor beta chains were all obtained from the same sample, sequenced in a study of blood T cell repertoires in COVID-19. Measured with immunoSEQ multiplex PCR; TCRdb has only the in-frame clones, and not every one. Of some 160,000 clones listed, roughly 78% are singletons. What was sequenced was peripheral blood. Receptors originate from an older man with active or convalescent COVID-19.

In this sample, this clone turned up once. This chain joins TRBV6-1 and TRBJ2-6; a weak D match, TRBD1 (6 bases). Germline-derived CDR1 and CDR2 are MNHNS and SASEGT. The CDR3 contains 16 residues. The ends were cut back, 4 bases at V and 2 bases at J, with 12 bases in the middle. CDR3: CASSGVQGTGANVLTF. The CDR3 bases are TGTGCCAGCAGTGGAGTTCAGGGGACTGGGGCCAACGTCCTGACTTTC.

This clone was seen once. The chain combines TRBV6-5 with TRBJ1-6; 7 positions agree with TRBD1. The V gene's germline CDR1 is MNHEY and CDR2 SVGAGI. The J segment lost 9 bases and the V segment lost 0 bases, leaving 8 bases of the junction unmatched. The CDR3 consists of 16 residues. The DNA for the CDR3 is TGTGCCAGCAGTTACTCACAGGGGCGAGGGATTTCACCCCTCCACTTT. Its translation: CASSYSQGRGISPLHF.

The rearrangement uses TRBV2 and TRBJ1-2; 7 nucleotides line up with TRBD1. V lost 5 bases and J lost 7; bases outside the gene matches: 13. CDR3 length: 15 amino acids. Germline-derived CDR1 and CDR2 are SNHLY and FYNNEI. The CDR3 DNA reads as TGTGCCAGCAGTTCCCGACACAGGGGAATGGGTGGCTACACCTTC. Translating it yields CASSSRHRGMGGYTF.

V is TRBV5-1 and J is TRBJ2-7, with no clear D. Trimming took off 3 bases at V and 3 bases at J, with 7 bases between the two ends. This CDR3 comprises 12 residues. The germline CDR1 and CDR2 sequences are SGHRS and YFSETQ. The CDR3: CASSSPGYEQYF. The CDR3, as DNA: TGCGCCAGCAGCTCGCCGGGCTACGAGCAGTACTTC.

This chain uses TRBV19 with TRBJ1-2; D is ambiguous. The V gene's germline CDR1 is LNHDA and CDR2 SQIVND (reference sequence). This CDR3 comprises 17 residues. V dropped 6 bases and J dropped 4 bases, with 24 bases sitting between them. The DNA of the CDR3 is TGTGCCAGTAGCACTAGACCCTTCCCTCCCACCTCCTATGGCTACACCTTC. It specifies CASSTRPFPPTSYGYTF.

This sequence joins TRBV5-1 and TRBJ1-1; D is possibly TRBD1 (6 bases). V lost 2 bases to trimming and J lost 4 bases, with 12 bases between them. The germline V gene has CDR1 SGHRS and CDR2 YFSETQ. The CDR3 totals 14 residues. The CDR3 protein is CASSLQGWGTEAFF. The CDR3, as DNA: TGCGCCAGCAGCTTACAGGGTTGGGGCACTGAAGCTTTCTTT. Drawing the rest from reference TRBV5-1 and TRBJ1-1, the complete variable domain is KAGVTQTPRYLIKTRGQQVTLSCSPISGHRSVSWYQQTPGQGLQFLFEYFSETQRNKGNFPGRFSGRQFSNSRSEMNVSTLELGDSALYLCASSLQGWGTEAFFGQGTRLTVV.

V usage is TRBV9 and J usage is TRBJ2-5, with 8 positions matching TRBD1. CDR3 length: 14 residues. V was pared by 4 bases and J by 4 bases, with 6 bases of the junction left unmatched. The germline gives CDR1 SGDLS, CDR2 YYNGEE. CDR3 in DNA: TGTGCCAGCAGCCTCCGACAGGGGCCAGAGACCCAGTACTTC. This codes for CASSLRQGPETQYF.

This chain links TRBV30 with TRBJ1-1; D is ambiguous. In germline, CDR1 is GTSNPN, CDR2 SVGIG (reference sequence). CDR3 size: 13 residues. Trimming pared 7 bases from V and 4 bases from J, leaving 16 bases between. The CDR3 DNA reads TGTGCCTACCGAAGAGGGATCACCACTGAAGCTTTCTTT. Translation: CAYRRGITTEAFF.

CDR3: CASGGTAYYGYTF. The CDR3 DNA follows: TGTGCCAGCGGGGGGACAGCCTACTATGGCTACACCTTC. The rearrangement joins TRBV7-9 to TRBJ1-2; TRBD1 agrees at 7 bases. J was trimmed by 3 bases and V by 8 bases; bases with no gene match: 6. The CDR3 covers 13 residues. Germline V gene data show CDR1 as SEHNR and CDR2 as FQNEAQ (reference sequence).

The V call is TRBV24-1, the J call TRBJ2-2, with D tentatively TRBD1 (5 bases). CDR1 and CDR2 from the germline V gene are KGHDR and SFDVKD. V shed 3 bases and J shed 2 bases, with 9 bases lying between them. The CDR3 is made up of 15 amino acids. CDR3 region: CATSDSRGNTGELFF. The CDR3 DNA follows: TGTGCCACCAGTGATAGTAGGGGAAACACCGGGGAGCTGTTTTTT.

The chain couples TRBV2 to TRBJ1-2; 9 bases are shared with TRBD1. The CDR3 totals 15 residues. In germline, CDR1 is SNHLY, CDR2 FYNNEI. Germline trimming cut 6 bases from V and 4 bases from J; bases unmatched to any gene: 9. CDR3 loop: CASRDLTGGSYGYTF. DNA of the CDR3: TGTGCCAGCAGGGATCTGACAGGGGGAAGCTATGGCTACACCTTC.

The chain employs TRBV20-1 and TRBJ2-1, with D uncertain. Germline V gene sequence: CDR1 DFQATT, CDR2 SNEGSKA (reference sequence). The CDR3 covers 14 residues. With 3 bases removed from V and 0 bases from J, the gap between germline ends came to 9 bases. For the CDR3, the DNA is TGCAGTGCTAGTGGCGATAGCTCCTACAATGAGCAGTTCTTC. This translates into CSASGDSSYNEQFF.

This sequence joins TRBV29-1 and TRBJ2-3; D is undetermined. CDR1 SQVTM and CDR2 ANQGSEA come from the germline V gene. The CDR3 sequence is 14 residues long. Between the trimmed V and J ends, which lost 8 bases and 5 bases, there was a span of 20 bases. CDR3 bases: TGCAGCTCAATTGACTCACGCATAGGAGATACGCAGTATTTT. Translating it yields CSSIDSRIGDTQYF.

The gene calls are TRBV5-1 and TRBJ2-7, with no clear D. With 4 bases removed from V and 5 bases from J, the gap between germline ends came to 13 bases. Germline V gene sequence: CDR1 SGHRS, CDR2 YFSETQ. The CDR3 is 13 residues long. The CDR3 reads CASSILPQDEQYF. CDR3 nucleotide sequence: TGCGCCAGCAGCATACTCCCTCAGGACGAGCAGTACTTC.

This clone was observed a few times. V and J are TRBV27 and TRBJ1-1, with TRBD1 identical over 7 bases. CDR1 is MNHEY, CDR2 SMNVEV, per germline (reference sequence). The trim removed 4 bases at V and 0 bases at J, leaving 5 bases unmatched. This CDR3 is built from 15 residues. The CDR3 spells CASSSSTGLNTEAFF. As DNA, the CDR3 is TGTGCCAGCAGTTCCTCGACAGGGTTGAACACTGAAGCTTTCTTT.

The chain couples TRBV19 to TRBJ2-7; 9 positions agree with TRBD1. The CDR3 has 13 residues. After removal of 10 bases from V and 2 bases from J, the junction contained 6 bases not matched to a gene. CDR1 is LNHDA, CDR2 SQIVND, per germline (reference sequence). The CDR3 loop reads CATGDRVPYEQYF. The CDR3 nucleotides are TGTGCCACAGGGGACAGGGTCCCCTACGAGCAGTACTTC.

CDR3 bases: TGTGCCAGCAGCGTAGGCCTAGCGGGAGGGTGGGGGCAGACCCAGTACTTC. Encoded protein: CASSVGLAGGWGQTQYF. The rearrangement joins TRBV9 to TRBJ2-5, with TRBD2 identical over 12 bases. Germline loops: CDR1 SGDLS, CDR2 YYNGEE. The V segment lost 0 bases and the J segment 6 bases; nucleotides outside the gene matches: 9. This CDR3 spans 17 amino acids.

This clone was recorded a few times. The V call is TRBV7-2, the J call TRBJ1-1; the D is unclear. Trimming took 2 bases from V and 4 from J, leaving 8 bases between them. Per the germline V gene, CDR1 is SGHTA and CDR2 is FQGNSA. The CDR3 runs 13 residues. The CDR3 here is CASSLYSLTEAFF. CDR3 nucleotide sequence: TGTGCCAGCAGCTTATATTCCCTCACTGAAGCTTTCTTT.

In nucleotides, the CDR3 is TGTGCCAGCAGTGATCCTCTCTCGACAGGGGGGGACGAGCAGTACTTC. Protein sequence: CASSDPLSTGGDEQYF. V gene TRBV6-1 combines with J gene TRBJ2-7, with TRBD1 identical over 9 bases. CDR3 length equals 16 residues. Germline V gene lookup returns CDR1 MNHNS and CDR2 SASEGT. With V trimmed by 3 bases and J by 5 bases, 11 bases remained unmatched.

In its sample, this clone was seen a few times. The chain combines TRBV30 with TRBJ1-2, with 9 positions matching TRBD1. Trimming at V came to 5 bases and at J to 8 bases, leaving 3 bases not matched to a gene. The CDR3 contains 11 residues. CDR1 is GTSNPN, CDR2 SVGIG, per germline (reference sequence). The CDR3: CAWGQGSGYTF. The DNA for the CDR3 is TGTGCCTGGGGACAGGGGAGCGGCTACACCTTC.

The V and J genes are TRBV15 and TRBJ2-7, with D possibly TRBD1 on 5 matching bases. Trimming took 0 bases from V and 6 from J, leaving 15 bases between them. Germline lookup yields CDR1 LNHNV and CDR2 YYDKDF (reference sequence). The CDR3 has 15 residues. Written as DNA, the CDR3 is TGTGCCACCAGCAGAGATCCGCCAGGGTCAAGCGAGCAGTACTTC. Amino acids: CATSRDPPGSSEQYF. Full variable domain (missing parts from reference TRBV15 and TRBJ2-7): DAMVIQNPRYQVTQFGKPVTLSCSQTLNHNVMYWYQQKSSQAPKLLFHYYDKDFNNEADTPDNFQSRRPNTSFCFLDIRSPGLGDTAMYLCATSRDPPGSSEQYFGPGTRLTVT.

CDR3 DNA: TGTGCCAGCAGCTTAGCAGGCCTAGCGGGGGCCGGCAATGAGCAGTTCTTC. This sequence encodes CASSLAGLAGAGNEQFF. The rearrangement links TRBV7-2 to TRBJ2-1; 10 nucleotides line up with TRBD2. The V and J ends lost 0 bases and 6 bases, in that order; junction bases with no gene match: 8. CDR3 length: 17 amino acids. CDR1 is SGHTA and CDR2 is FQGNSA in the germline V gene.

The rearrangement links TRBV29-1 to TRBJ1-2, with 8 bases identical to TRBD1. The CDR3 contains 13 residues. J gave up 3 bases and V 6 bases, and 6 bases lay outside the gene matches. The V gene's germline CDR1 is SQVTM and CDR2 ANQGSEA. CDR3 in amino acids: CSVRTGGDYGYTF. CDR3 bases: TGCAGCGTCAGAACAGGGGGTGACTATGGCTACACCTTC.

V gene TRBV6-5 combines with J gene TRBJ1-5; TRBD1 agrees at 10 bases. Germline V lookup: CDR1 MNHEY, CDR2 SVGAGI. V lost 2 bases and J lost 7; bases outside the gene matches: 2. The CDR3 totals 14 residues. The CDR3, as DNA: TGTGCCAGCAGTTACCGGGACAGGGGCCAGCCCCAGCATTTT. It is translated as CASSYRDRGQPQHF.

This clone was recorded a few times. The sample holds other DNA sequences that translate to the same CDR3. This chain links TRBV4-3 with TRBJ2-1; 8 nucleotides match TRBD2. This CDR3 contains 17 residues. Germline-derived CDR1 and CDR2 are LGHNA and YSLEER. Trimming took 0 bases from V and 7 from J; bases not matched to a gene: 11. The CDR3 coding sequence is TGCGCCAGCAGCCAAGATCGGTGGGCGGGGGGAAGGAATGAGCAGTTCTTC. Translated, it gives CASSQDRWAGGRNEQFF.

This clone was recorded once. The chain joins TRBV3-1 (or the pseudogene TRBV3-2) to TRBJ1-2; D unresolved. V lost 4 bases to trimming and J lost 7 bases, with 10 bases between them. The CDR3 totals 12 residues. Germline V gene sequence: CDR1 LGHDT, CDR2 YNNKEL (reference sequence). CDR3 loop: CASSPLLAGYTF. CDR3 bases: TGTGCCAGCAGCCCATTACTAGCTGGCTACACCTTC.

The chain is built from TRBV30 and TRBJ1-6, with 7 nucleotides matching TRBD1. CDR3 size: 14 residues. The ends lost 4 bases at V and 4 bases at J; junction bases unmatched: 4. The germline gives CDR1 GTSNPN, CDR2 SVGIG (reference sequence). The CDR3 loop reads CAWTRGQYNSPLHF. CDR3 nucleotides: TGTGCCTGGACCAGGGGACAGTATAATTCACCCCTCCACTTT. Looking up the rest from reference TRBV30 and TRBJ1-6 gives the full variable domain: SQTIHQWPATLVQPVGSPLSLECTVEGTSNPNLYWYRQAAGRGLQLLFYSVGIGQISSEVPQNLSASRPQDRQFILSSKKLLLSDSGFYLCAWTRGQYNSPLHFGNGTRLTVT.

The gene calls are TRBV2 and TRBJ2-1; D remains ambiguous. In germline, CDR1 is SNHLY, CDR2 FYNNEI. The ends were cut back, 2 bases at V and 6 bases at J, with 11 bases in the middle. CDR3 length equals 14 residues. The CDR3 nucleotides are TGTGCCAGCAGTGAATACTACCTAAGCAATGAGCAGTTCTTC. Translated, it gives CASSEYYLSNEQFF.

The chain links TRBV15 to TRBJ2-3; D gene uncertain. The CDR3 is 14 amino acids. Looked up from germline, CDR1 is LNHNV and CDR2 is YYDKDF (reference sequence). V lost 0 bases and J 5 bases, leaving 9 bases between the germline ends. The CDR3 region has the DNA TGTGCCACCAGCAGAGATCAGAATCGAGATACGCAGTATTTT. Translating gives CATSRDQNRDTQYF. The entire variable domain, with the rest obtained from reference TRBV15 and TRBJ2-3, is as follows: DAMVIQNPRYQVTQFGKPVTLSCSQTLNHNVMYWYQQKSSQAPKLLFHYYDKDFNNEADTPDNFQSRRPNTSFCFLDIRSPGLGDTAMYLCATSRDQNRDTQYFGPGTRLTVL.

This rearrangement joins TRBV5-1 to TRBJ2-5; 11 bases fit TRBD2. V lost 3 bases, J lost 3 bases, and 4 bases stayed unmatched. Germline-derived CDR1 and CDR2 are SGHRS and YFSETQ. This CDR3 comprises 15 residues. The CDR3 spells CASSSSTSGEETQYF. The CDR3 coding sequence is TGCGCCAGCAGCTCCTCGACTAGCGGGGAAGAGACCCAGTACTTC.